The entry below describes one T cell receptor (beta chain). This entry comes from a study of T cells in tuberculosis. TCRdb's copy holds only in-frame clones and misses some; the assay was immunoSEQ multiplex PCR. Among tens of thousands of clones listed, 90% to 95% were seen once. The V gene's germline CDR1 is MNHEY and CDR2 SVGAGI. Trimming removed 2 bases from V and 3 bases from J; junction bases left unmatched: 10. The CDR3 sequence is 16 residues long. The chain joins TRBV6-5 to TRBJ2-7; 7 nucleotides agree with TRBD2. The clonotype was recovered from a donor aged 5 to 30 with latent tuberculosis or without tuberculosis infection. The sequenced sample consisted of PBMCs. The CDR3 sequence is CASSYAGWGGGYEQYF. For the CDR3, the DNA is TGTGCCAGCAGTTACGCGGGTTGGGGCGGGGGCTACGAGCAGTACTTC.